This T cell receptor (beta chain) came from a study of blood T cell repertoires in COVID-19. Study-wide context: Donors in the United States, Italy and Spain gave samples during acute or convalescent COVID-19. PBMCs, B-cell-depleted T cells, or T cells were the source of the cDNA or gDNA that made up the material.

Per the study methods: Cell counts per sample came from amplifying reference gene primers. Assay used: immunoSEQ multiplex PCR; TCRdb lists only in-frame clones, some missing. Clone size and V and J calls were adopted from that table, with D and trimming inferred from the DNA. The sample shows under 300,000 clones, roughly 86% of them seen only once. Trimming took off 5 bases at V and 0 bases at J, with 8 bases between the two ends. The germline V gene encodes CDR1 LNHDA and CDR2 SQIVND (reference sequence). CDR3 size: 13 residues. This receptor was identified in an elderly man with acute or convalescent COVID-19. Sequences were obtained from peripheral blood. The V gene is TRBV19, the J gene TRBJ2-7; D is ambiguous. In nucleotides, the CDR3 is TGTGCCAGTAGTTGGCCGGGCTCCTACGAGCAGTACTTC. Its translation: CASSWPGSYEQYF.